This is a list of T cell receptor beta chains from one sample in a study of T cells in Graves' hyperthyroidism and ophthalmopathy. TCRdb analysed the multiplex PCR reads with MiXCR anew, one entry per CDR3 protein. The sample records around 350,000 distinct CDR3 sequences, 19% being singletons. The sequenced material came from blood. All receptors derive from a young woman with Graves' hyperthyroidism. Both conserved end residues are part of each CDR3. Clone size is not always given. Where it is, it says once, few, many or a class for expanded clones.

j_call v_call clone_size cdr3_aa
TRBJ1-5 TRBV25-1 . CASSGSDRENQPQHF
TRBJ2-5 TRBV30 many CAWSVQGGAKTQYF
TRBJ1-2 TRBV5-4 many CASSLPSSGSRGYTF
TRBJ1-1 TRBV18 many CASSARAPRAEAFF
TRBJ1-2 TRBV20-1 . CSARQSEGIQGYTF
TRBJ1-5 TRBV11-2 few CASSEKRGGGKGNQPQHF
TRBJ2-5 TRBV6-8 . CATMGTQYF
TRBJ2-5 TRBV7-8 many CASSSTPGLAQETQYF
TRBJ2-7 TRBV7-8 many CASSFRGTSGGGYEQYF
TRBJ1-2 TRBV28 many CASRTGTGGYGYTF
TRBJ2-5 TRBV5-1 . CASKPSGVYSQYF
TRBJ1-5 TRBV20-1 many CSANPPTVSNQPQHF
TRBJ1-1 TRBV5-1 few CASSSAWGVGTEAFF
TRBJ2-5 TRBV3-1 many CASSPRLAGTKETQYF
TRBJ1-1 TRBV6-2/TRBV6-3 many CASRSPRGNTEAFF
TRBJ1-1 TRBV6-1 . CASRPGAGRSEAFF
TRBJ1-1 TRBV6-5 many CASSSSGRITEAFF
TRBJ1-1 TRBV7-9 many CASSHGTGVNTEAFF
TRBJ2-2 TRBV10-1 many CASSRTGRTGELFF
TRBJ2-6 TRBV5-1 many CASSLEDFSGANVLTF
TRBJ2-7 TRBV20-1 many CSASGPATRFSYEQYF
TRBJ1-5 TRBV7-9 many CASSLDVQPQHF
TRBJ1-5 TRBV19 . CASSRDGPGTGIGQPQHF
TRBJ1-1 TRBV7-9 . CASSLSWETNTEAFF
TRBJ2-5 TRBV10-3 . CATWVGVGGGETQYF
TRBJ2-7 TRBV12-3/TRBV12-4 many CASSTRQGVSEQYF
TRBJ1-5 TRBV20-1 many CSAPKREGAGQPQHF